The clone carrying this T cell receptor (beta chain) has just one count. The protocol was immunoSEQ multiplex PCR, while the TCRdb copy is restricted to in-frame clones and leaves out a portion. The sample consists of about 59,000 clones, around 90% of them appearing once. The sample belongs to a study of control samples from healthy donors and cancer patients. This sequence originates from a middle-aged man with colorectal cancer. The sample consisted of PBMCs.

The CDR3 DNA sequence: TGTGCCAGCACTGACGGAAATCGAGAAAGGGAGACCCAGTACTTC. Its translation is CASTDGNRERETQYF. This chain connects TRBV2 to TRBJ2-5; D not certain. Germline V gives CDR1 SNHLY, CDR2 FYNNEI. The CDR3 is 15 residues long. V was pared by 7 bases and J by 5 bases, with 20 bases between.